Only one count was recorded for the clone carrying this T cell receptor beta chain. Its cognate antigen is unknown. This may stem from a read error, because a much larger clone lies one nucleotide away. This record belongs to a study of blood T cells in healthy people across ages. The CDR3 sequence is 10 residues long. Looked up from germline, CDR1 is SQVTM and CDR2 is ANQGSEA. V lost 3 bases and J 13 bases, leaving 10 bases between the germline ends. The use of a sample-barcoded 5' primer and a J-beta primer mix characterized a second PCR of 7 to 11 cycles. TCRdb reprocessed the 5' RACE reads with MiXCR, giving one entry per CDR3 protein. This table has 1,500,000 or so distinct CDR3 sequences, roughly 60% appearing once. Isolation yielded PBMCs, at least 7 million per sample, in every case. There were at least 6 micrograms of total RNA extracted from every sample. Study outcomes and limitations: Donors of long life had a larger count of naive CD4+ cells and greater diversity than aged donors.

The TCR originated in a man aged 18 to 30 in good health. Sequenced material: blood. The chain is built from TRBV29-1 and TRBJ2-1; D call uncertain. The CDR3: CSVEVETQFF. CDR3 nucleotide sequence: TGCAGCGTTGAGGTGGAGACCCAGTTCTTC.